A selection of T cell receptor beta chains follows, all from one sample in a study of T cells in Graves' hyperthyroidism and ophthalmopathy. TCRdb re-derived calls from the multiplex PCR reads in MiXCR, one entry per CDR3 protein. The sample consists of approximately 600,000 distinct CDR3 sequences, over 12% of them appearing once. The sequenced sample was blood. These receptors all stem from a woman younger than 35 with Graves' ophthalmopathy. CDR3s include the opening cysteine and the closing phenylalanine or tryptophan. D genes are given only for firm matches. Not every row has a clone size; where given, it reads once, few, many or a size class.

v_call,d_call,j_call,clone_size,cdr3_nt,cdr3_aa
TRBV12-3/TRBV12-4,NA,TRBJ1-2,many,TGTGCCAGCAGTTTTATTAGACTCCGGGATGGCTACACCTTC,CASSFIRLRDGYTF
TRBV6-1,TRBD2,TRBJ2-5,many,TGTGCCAGCAGTCCGACTAGCGGGGAGGGGGAGACCCAGTACTTC,CASSPTSGEGETQYF
TRBV5-8,NA,TRBJ2-1,many,TGTGCCAGCAGCTTGGGCGATAGCTCCTACAATGAGCAGTTCTTC,CASSLGDSSYNEQFF
TRBV6-1,NA,TRBJ2-3,many,TGTGCCAGCAGTGAAGGGGTCGTGGACACAGATACGCAGTATTTT,CASSEGVVDTDTQYF
TRBV20-1,NA,TRBJ2-7,many,TGCAGTGCTGGGGCTGGGGGGTCAGGGACCTACGAGCAGTACTTC,CSAGAGGSGTYEQYF
TRBV20-1,TRBD1,TRBJ2-2,few,TGCAGTGCTCCCGGGACAGGGGCGAACGGGGAGCTGTTTTTT,CSAPGTGANGELFF
TRBV5-1,NA,TRBJ2-1,many,TGCGCCAGCAGCTTTTCGTCCGGGGTTTCCTACAATGAGCAGTTCTTC,CASSFSSGVSYNEQFF
TRBV7-9,NA,TRBJ1-4,NA,TGTGCCAGCAGCTTCCAAGGAGGGCGAGAAAAACTGTTTTTT,CASSFQGGREKLFF
TRBV24-1,TRBD2,TRBJ2-1,many,TGTGCCACCAGTGCCCCCTCCGGGACTAGCGCATACAATGAGCAGTTCTTC,CATSAPSGTSAYNEQFF
TRBV6-2/TRBV6-3,NA,TRBJ1-3,NA,TGTGCCAGCAGTTACTTGCCCCGTCAGGGGAGTCCTGGAAACACCATATATTTT,CASSYLPRQGSPGNTIYF
TRBV6-5,NA,TRBJ2-5,NA,TGTGCCAGCAGTTACGGAGGCGTTGAGACCCAGTACTTC,CASSYGGVETQYF
TRBV24-1,TRBD2,TRBJ2-5,NA,TGTGCCACCCTGGGAACTAGCGGGAAAGAGACCCAGTACTTC,CATLGTSGKETQYF
TRBV20-1,TRBD1,TRBJ2-7,many,TGCAGTGCAAAGCCCCAGGGGGCGCTTCACTACGAGCAGTACTTC,CSAKPQGALHYEQYF